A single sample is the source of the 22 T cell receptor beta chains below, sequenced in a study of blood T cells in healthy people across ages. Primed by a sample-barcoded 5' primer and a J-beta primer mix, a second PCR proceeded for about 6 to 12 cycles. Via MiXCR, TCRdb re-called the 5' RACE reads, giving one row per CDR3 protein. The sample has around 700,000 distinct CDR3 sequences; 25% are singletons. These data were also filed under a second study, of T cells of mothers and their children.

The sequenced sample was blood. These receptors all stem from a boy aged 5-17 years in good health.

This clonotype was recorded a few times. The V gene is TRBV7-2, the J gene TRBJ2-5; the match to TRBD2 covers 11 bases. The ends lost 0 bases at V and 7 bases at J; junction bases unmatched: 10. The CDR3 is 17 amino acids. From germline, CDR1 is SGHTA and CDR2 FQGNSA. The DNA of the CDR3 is TGTGCCAGCAGCTTAGCGTGGGATAGCGGGGGGGCGTGGACCCAGTACTTC. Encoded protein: CASSLAWDSGGAWTQYF.

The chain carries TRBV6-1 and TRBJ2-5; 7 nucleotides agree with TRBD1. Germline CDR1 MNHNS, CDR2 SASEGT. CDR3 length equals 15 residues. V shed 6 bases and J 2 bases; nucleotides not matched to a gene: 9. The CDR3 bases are TGTGCCAGCAGGACGACAGGGAAGGAACAAGAGACCCAGTACTTC. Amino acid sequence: CASRTTGKEQETQYF.

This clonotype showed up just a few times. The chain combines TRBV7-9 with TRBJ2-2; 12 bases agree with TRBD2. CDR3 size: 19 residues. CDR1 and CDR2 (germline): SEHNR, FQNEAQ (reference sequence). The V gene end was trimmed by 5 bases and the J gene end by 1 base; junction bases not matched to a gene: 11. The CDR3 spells CASSRRTSGIVGNTGELFF. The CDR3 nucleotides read TGTGCCAGCAGCCGCCGGACTAGCGGGATCGTTGGGAACACCGGGGAGCTGTTTTTT. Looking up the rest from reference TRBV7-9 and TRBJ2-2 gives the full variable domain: DTGVSQNPRHKITKRGQNVTFRCDPISEHNRLYWYRQTLGQGPEFLTYFQNEAQLEKSRLLSDRFSAERPKGSFSTLEIQRTEQGDSAMYLCASSRRTSGIVGNTGELFFGEGSRLTVL.

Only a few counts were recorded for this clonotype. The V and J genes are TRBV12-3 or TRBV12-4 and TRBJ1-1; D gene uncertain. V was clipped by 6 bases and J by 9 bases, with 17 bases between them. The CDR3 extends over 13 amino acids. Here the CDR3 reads CASRSGPHEKAFF. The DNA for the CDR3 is TGTGCCAGCAGATCCGGGCCTCACGAGAAAGCTTTCTTT.

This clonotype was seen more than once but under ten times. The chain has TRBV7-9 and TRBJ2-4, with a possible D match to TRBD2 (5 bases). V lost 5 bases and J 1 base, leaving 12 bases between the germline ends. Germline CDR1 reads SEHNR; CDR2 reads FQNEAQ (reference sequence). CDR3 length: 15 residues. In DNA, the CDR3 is TGTGCCAGCAGCGCGCCCTGGGAGGCCAAAAACATTCAGTACTTC. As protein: CASSAPWEAKNIQYF.

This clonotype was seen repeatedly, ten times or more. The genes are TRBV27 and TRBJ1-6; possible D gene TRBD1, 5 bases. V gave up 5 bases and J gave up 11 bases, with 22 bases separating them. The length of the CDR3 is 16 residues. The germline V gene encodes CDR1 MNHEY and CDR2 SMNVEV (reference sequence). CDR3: CASSPGRGVQGAPLHF. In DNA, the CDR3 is TGTGCCAGCAGTCCGGGTAGAGGGGTACAAGGGGCACCCCTCCACTTT.

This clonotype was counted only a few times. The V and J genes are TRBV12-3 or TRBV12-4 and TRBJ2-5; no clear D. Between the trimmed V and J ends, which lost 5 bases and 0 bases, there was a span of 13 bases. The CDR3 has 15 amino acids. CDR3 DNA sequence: TGTGCCAGCAGTCCCCGACACGAGTACCAAGAGACCCAGTACTTC. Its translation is CASSPRHEYQETQYF.

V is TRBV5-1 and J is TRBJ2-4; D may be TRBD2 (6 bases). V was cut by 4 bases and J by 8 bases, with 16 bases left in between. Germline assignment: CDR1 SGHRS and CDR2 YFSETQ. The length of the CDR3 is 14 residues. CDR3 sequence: CASSPGLQSDIQYF. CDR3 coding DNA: TGCGCCAGCAGCCCGGGACTGCAAAGCGACATTCAGTACTTC.

CDR3 bases: TGCAGTGCTAGAGGCAGGGGGCCCTACGAGCAGTACTTC. Amino acids: CSARGRGPYEQYF. V is TRBV20-1 and J is TRBJ2-1; 8 nucleotides align to TRBD1. The DNA end lines up better with TRBJ2-7; the J call may be wrong. Germline V gives CDR1 DFQATT, CDR2 SNEGSKA (reference sequence). This CDR3 comprises 13 residues.

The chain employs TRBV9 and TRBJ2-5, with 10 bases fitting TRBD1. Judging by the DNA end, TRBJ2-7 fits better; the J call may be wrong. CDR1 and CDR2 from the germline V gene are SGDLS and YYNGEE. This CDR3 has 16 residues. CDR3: CASSVSWGQGRHEQYF. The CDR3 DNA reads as TGTGCCAGCAGCGTCAGCTGGGGACAGGGGAGGCACGAGCAGTACTTC.

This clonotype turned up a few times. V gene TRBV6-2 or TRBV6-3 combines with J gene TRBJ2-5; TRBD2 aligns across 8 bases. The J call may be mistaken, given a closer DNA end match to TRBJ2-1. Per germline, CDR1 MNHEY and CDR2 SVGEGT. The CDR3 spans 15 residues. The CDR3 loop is CASRASGGAGDEQFF. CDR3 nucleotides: TGTGCCAGCAGAGCCTCCGGGGGAGCGGGAGATGAGCAGTTCTTC.

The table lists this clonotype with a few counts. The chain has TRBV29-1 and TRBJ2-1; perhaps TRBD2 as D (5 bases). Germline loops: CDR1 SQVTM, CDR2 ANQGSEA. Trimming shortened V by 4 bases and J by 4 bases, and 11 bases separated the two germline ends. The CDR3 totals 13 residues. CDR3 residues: CSVVGAEYNEQFF. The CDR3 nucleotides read TGCAGCGTTGTAGGAGCGGAGTACAATGAGCAGTTCTTC.

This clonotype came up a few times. The CDR3 here is CASSPSDRAINIQYF. In nucleotides, the CDR3 is TGCGCCAGCAGCCCATCAGACAGGGCGATAAACATTCAGTACTTC. The chain combines TRBV5-1 with TRBJ2-4, with TRBD1 identical over 7 bases. V gave up 4 bases and J gave up 6 bases; unmatched junction bases: 10. The CDR3 sequence is 15 residues long. The germline V gene has CDR1 SGHRS and CDR2 YFSETQ.

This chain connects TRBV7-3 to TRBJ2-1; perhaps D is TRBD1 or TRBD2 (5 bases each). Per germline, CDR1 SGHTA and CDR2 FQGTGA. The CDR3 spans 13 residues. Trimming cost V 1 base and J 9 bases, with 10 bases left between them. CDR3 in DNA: TGTGCCAGCAGCTTAATGGGACGAGGTGAGCAGTTCTTC. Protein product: CASSLMGRGEQFF.

In DNA, the CDR3 is TGTGCCAGCAGCTTGAGGGGACAGGGTTTTCGAGAGACCCAGTACTTC. Its protein product is CASSLRGQGFRETQYF. J is TRBJ2-5 and V is TRBV5-4; TRBD1 matches 9 bases. CDR3 length equals 16 residues. Germline V lookup: CDR1 SGHNT, CDR2 YYREEE (reference sequence). J gave up 4 bases and V 1 base, and 8 bases lay outside the gene matches. The whole variable domain, remainder taken from reference TRBV5-4 and TRBJ2-5, is ETGVTQSPTHLIKTRGQQVTLRCSSQSGHNTVSWYQQALGQGPQFIFQYYREEENGRGNFPPRFSGLQFPNYSSELNVNALELDDSALYLCASSLRGQGFRETQYFGPGTRLLVL.

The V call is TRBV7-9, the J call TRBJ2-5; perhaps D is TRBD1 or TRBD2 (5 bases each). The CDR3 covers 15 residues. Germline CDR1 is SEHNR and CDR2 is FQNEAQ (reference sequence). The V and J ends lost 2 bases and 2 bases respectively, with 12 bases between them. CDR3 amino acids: CASSLKPGPQETQYF. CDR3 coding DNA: TGTGCCAGCAGCTTAAAACCGGGACCACAAGAGACCCAGTACTTC.

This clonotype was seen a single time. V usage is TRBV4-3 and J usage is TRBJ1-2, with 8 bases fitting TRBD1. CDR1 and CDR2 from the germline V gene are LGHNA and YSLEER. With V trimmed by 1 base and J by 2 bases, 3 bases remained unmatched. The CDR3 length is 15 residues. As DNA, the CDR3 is TGCGCCAGCAGCCAAGCTAACAGGGGGAACTATGGCTACACCTTC. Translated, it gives CASSQANRGNYGYTF.

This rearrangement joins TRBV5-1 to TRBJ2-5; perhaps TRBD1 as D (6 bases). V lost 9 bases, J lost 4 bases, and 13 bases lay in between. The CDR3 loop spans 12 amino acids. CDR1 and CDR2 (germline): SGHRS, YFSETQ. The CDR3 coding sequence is TGCGCCACGACAGGTTTTGCAGAGACCCAGTACTTC. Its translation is CATTGFAETQYF.

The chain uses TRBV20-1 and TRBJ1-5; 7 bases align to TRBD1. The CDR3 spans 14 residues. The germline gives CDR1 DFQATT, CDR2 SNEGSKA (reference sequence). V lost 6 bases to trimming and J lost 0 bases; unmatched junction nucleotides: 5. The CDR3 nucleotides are TGCAGTGCAGGGGACAGTCGTAGCAATCAGCCCCAGCATTTT. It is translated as CSAGDSRSNQPQHF.

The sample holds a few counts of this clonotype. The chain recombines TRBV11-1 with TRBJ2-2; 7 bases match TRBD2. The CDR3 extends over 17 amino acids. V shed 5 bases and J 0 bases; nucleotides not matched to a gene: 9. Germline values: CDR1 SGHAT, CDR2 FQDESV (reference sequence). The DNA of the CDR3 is TGTGCCAGCAGCCCGATCTTAGCGGGCGCGAACACCGGGGAGCTGTTTTTT. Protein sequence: CASSPILAGANTGELFF.

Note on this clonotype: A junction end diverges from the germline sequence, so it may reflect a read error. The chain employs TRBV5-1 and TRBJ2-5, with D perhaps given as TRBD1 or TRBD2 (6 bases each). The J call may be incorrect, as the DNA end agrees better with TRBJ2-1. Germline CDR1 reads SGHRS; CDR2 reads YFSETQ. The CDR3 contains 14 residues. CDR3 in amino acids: CASARGTAYNGQFF. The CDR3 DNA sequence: TGCGCCAGCGCTAGGGGGACTGCCTACAATGGGCAGTTCTTC.

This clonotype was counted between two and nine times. The DNA of the CDR3 is TGTGCCAGCAGTTTATATGCAGGGGACTACGAGCAGTACTTC. It specifies CASSLYAGDYEQYF. This chain links TRBV28 with TRBJ2-7, with TRBD1 as a possible D gene (6 bases). This CDR3 comprises 14 residues. Per germline, CDR1 MDHEN and CDR2 SYDVKM. The V end lost 1 base, the J end lost 3 bases, and 10 bases lay between the germline ends.